This entry features one TCR beta chain sequence. This clonotype has more than one count but fewer than ten. No cognate antigen has been identified for it. Nothing much larger sits one base from this clone, and base qualities are not available. V is shortened by 4 bases, J by 15 bases, and the region joining them spans 7 bases. Based on the germline V gene (reference sequence), the CDR1 and CDR2 sequences are MNHNY and SVGAGI. The CDR3 goes from the cysteine to the phenylalanine over 9 residues. Left in the record is the CDR3 DNA by itself, 27 bases read in frame from the first base. Systemically healthy Caucasian individuals from Russia, 39 in total and aged about 6 to 95 years, were included as donors. Each donor gave about 9.2 milliliters of peripheral blood, drawn into EDTA-treated Vacutainer tubes. Ficoll-Paque density-gradient centrifugation was used to isolate PBMCs, with at least 6.5 million obtained per sample. Total RNA, at least 6 micrograms per sample, was extracted from PBMCs with Trizol reagent. The percentages of naive CD45RAhigh/CD27high T cells were determined by flow cytometry on a PBMC aliquot from every donor.

This sample is drawn from a study of blood T cells in healthy people across ages (dated by TCRdb to the mid-2010s). For context, the study as a whole: Template switching captured roughly one uniquely barcoded TCR beta cDNA molecule per two T cells in model experiments. Age-related changes in TCR beta repertoire diversity were measured in the study by deep sequencing normalized with unique cDNA molecular identifiers. Four age groups were formed from the donors: young (average approximately 15 years), middle-aged (just under 40), aged (about 68) and long-lived (less than 85). To avoid experimental bias, donors of different ages were randomly spread across the sequencing lanes. For two donors (one aged 18 to 30 and one aged 80 or older), the study analyzed two additional independent replicas of 1 million unique cDNA reads from the same blood draw.

Results the study describes overall, beyond this receptor: Because the CMV infection status of the donors was unknown, age-related changes in expanded clonotypes may potentially have been confounded. As age increased, observed TCR beta diversity per million T cells dropped in a roughly linear way, and a significant reduction was already evident by age 40. Since profiling was done on bulk unsorted PBMCs, naive and antigen-experienced compartments could not be conclusively compared. Estimates of total diversity based on one million sequenced T cells were considered lower bounds and underestimates. A strong correlation was found between observed TCR beta diversity and the percentage of naive T cells measured by flow cytometry. Compared with the aged group, the long-lived group had more naive CD4+ T cells, fewer expanded clones and increased TCR diversity, a pattern suggesting age selection.

The protocol used for the library was 5' RACE. This sample was sequenced with an Illumina HiSeq 2500. The second PCR ran for about 6 to 12 cycles and used a J-beta primer mix along with a sample-barcoded 5' primer. Each TCR beta cDNA molecule received a unique molecular identifier from a template-switch 5' adaptor carrying 12 random nucleotides. At least 2.5 million CDR3-containing paired-end reads were obtained from each sample. The Mint cDNA synthesis kit, primed by a TRBC-specific oligonucleotide, was used to synthesize first-strand cDNA from all RNA. Following uracil-DNA glycosylase treatment, all cDNA underwent a first 18-cycle PCR with the universal primers M1SS and BC2_uni_R. The authors' pipeline ran thus. For normalization, 1 million high-quality reads, each with a distinct molecular identifier, were randomly selected from each sample. Instead of being binned into consensus sequences, reads with shared molecular identifiers were discarded. MiTCR, run with a Q25 quality threshold and the strictest error-elimination algorithm, handled CDR3 identification, clonotype clustering and error correction. Lower-bound total TCR beta diversity was estimated with a nonparametric unseen species model using Euler transformation. TCRdb took the public reads, trimmed them with fastp at Q25, ran MiXCR for clone calling and kept in-frame beta chains. Records with the same CDR3 protein are collapsed into one entry carrying the most frequent genes and DNA. TCRdb, not the authors, supplied the V and J calls. The sample yields approximately 850,000 distinct CDR3 sequences; more than 45% were counted once. The ten most abundant clones make up roughly 20% of the sample.

The clonotype comes from a man between 25 and 39 years old in good health. The V gene is TRBV6-6 and the J gene is TRBJ2-1; a confident D gene designation cannot be given. Sequencing was carried out using blood. The nucleotide sequence reads as follows: TGTGCCAGCAGTTTTCCGCCGTTCTTC. Its protein is CASSFPPFF.